These 21 T cell receptor beta chains originate from one sample sequenced in a study of T cell changes during pregnancy in multiple sclerosis. Repertoires were generated with immunoSEQ multiplex PCR, while TCRdb's copy carries only in-frame clones and drops some. The sample shows about 80,000 clones, 89% of them seen only once. The starting material was peripheral blood, obtained before pregnancy. The receptors come from a female donor with multiple sclerosis, enrolled in a pregnancy study.

The rearrangement joins TRBV12-5 to TRBJ2-1, with D maybe TRBD2 (6 bases). The V and J ends lost 0 bases and 0 bases respectively, with 27 bases between them. In germline, CDR1 is LGHNT, CDR2 FRNRAP. The CDR3 is 22 residues long. CDR3 residues: CASGLVRDGTSWPSYSYNEQFF. DNA for the CDR3: TGTGCTAGTGGTTTGGTACGGGATGGGACTTCGTGGCCCTCCTACTCCTACAATGAGCAGTTCTTC.

This sequence joins TRBV2 and TRBJ1-2; D remains unclear. The CDR3 spans 13 residues. Germline CDR1 is SNHLY and CDR2 is FYNNEI. V was shortened by 5 bases and J by 8 bases, with 15 bases between the two germline ends. DNA for the CDR3: TGTGCCAGCAGTCAAACTGGGCTGCTAGGCTACACCTTC. Protein product: CASSQTGLLGYTF.

This clone came up once. This chain uses TRBV15 with TRBJ2-2; D unresolved. The V gene lost 4 bases and the J gene lost 5 bases, with 11 bases spanning the gap. The CDR3 length is 14 residues. The germline V gene has CDR1 LNHNV and CDR2 YYDKDF (reference sequence). CDR3 sequence reads: CATSIPGPTGELFF. Written as DNA, the CDR3 is TGTGCCACCAGCATACCGGGTCCTACCGGGGAGCTGTTTTTT.

The rearrangement uses TRBV19 and TRBJ2-7; TRBD1 might be the D (5 bases). CDR1 and CDR2 from the germline V gene are LNHDA and SQIVND (reference sequence). V shed 3 bases and J shed 3 bases, with 18 bases lying between them. CDR3 length equals 16 residues. This CDR3 reads CASSIWGGGDHYEQYF. CDR3 in DNA: TGTGCCAGTAGTATCTGGGGCGGCGGAGACCACTACGAGCAGTACTTC.

CDR3 DNA sequence: TGCGCCAGCAGCTCCTCTTACGGGGGGCCCTCCTATTTCACAGATACGCAGTATTTT. Its translation is CASSSSYGGPSYFTDTQYF. The rearrangement links TRBV5-1 to TRBJ2-3; possible D gene TRBD2, 7 bases. The CDR3 totals 19 residues. Germline CDR1 reads SGHRS; CDR2 reads YFSETQ. With 3 bases removed from V and 2 bases from J, the gap between germline ends came to 25 bases.

This clone showed up just once. The chain has TRBV11-2 and TRBJ2-3, with D tentatively TRBD2 (6 bases). This CDR3 has 14 residues. The V end lost 3 bases, the J end lost 3 bases, and 10 bases lay between the germline ends. Germline CDR1 and CDR2: SGHAT and FQNNGV. The CDR3: CASSFSAGTDTQYF. As DNA, the CDR3 is TGTGCCAGCAGCTTTAGCGCGGGGACAGATACGCAGTATTTT.

This clone turned up a few times. This chain links TRBV21-1 with TRBJ1-5; TRBD1 is the table's D call, not checked against the DNA. TRBV21-1 is marked as a pseudogene. There are 18 residues in the CDR3. CDR3 DNA sequence: TGTGCCAGCAGCAAAGAATGCCCAGGGAAGCCTACCAATCAGCCCCAGCATTTT. Translated: CASSKECPGKPTNQPQHF.

There are a few counts of this clone. V is TRBV19 and J is TRBJ2-7, with D possibly matching TRBD1 (6 bases). CDR3 length: 14 residues. Per the germline V gene, CDR1 is LNHDA and CDR2 is SQIVND (reference sequence). The ends were cut back, 3 bases at V and 2 bases at J, with 11 bases in the middle. The CDR3, as DNA: TGTGCCAGTAGTATGATGCAGGGGACCTACGAGCAGTACTTC. The encoded protein is CASSMMQGTYEQYF.

The V gene is TRBV19, the J gene TRBJ1-1; D gene uncertain. Trimming removed 4 bases at V and 1 base at J, with 16 bases between. Per germline, CDR1 LNHDA and CDR2 SQIVND (reference sequence). The CDR3 has 16 residues. The CDR3 sequence: CASSRGSFGRNTEAFF. The CDR3 nucleotides are TGTGCCAGTAGTAGAGGCTCTTTTGGGAGGAACACTGAAGCTTTCTTT.

The J gene is TRBJ2-7, the V gene TRBV7-9; 8 nucleotides match TRBD1. Germline CDR1 SEHNR, CDR2 FQNEAQ (reference sequence). V gave up 5 bases and J gave up 3 bases; unmatched junction bases: 3. CDR3 size: 13 residues. The CDR3, as DNA: TGTGCCAGCAGCCCAGGACAGGGCTACGAGCAGTACTTC. The encoded protein is CASSPGQGYEQYF.

This clone was seen just once. This chain links TRBV7-2 with TRBJ1-2; tentative D call: TRBD1 (5 bases). Germline CDR1 and CDR2: SGHTA and FQGNSA. V lost 1 base and J lost 8, with 17 bases in between. The CDR3 covers 15 residues. The CDR3 DNA reads as TGTGCCAGCAGCTTAGTCGGTGGGCAGGGCAGAGGCTACACCTTC. It codes for CASSLVGGQGRGYTF.

This chain connects TRBV30 to TRBJ2-5; 8 nucleotides align to TRBD1. V trimming: 3 bases; J trimming: 5 bases; junction bases outside the gene matches: 8. The germline V gene has CDR1 GTSNPN and CDR2 SVGIG (reference sequence). The CDR3 covers 14 residues. DNA for the CDR3: TGTGCCTGGAGCGTGACAGGGGCGGGCGAGACCCAGTACTTC. Its protein is CAWSVTGAGETQYF.

The chain carries TRBV19 and TRBJ2-7; TRBD1 agrees at 8 bases. With 4 bases clipped from V and 9 bases from J, the junction kept 11 bases outside the gene matches. The germline CDR1 and CDR2 sequences are LNHDA and SQIVND (reference sequence). CDR3 size: 14 residues. The CDR3 loop is CASSTLMEGTGQYF. CDR3 in DNA: TGTGCCAGTAGTACCCTCATGGAGGGGACAGGGCAGTACTTC.

In DNA, the CDR3 is TGTGCCAGTAGTGTCATCGTAGGAGAAACTGAAGCTTTCTTT. Its translation: CASSVIVGETEAFF. The chain is built from TRBV19 and TRBJ1-1; no firm D call. The CDR3 totals 14 residues. Germline lookup yields CDR1 LNHDA and CDR2 SQIVND (reference sequence). V was trimmed by 5 bases and J by 5 bases, leaving 15 bases between them.

V gene TRBV29-1 combines with J gene TRBJ2-7; 7 nucleotides line up with TRBD1. The junction had 5 bases not matched to a gene; V was cut back by 3 bases and J by 0 bases. The CDR3 loop spans 14 amino acids. Germline CDR1 is SQVTM and CDR2 is ANQGSEA. The CDR3 DNA is TGCAGCGTTGATCAACAGGGGAGCTCCTACGAGCAGTACTTC. This encodes CSVDQQGSSYEQYF.

The chain couples TRBV2 to TRBJ2-7; 10 nucleotides agree with TRBD1. There are 16 residues in the CDR3. The junction had 8 bases not matched to a gene; V was cut back by 6 bases and J by 0 bases. The germline CDR1 and CDR2 sequences are SNHLY and FYNNEI. The DNA for the CDR3 is TGTGCCAGCAGAGACCCGGGACAGGGGAGCTCCTACGAGCAGTACTTC. Protein: CASRDPGQGSSYEQYF.

The chain uses TRBV7-2 and TRBJ1-2, with 7 bases lining up with TRBD1. The germline gives CDR1 SGHTA, CDR2 FQGNSA. V gave up 3 bases and J gave up 0 bases; unmatched junction bases: 4. CDR3 length: 15 amino acids. The CDR3 DNA sequence: TGTGCCAGCAGCTTGTCACAGGGGCCTAACTATGGCTACACCTTC. Its translation is CASSLSQGPNYGYTF.

This chain links TRBV7-2 with TRBJ2-3; 10 bases match TRBD1. CDR1 is SGHTA, CDR2 FQGNSA, per germline. V was clipped by 5 bases and J by 0 bases; unmatched bases: 11. CDR3 length equals 18 residues. This chain's CDR3 is CASSAPPGTGASTDTQYF. DNA of the CDR3: TGTGCCAGCAGCGCGCCCCCCGGGACAGGGGCTAGCACAGATACGCAGTATTTT.

V and J are TRBV4-2 and TRBJ2-3, with 8 bases aligning to TRBD2. V lost 4 bases, J lost 2 bases, and 5 bases stayed unmatched. The CDR3 loop spans 15 amino acids. Looked up from germline, CDR1 is LGHNA and CDR2 is YNFKEQ. CDR3 in amino acids: CASSRERGPTDTQYF. The CDR3 nucleotides are TGTGCCAGCAGCCGGGAGCGGGGGCCCACAGATACGCAGTATTTT.

The gene calls are TRBV4-1 and TRBJ2-5; TRBD1 matches at 8 bases. The CDR3 is 13 residues long. Trimming at V came to 4 bases and at J to 5 bases, leaving 3 bases not matched to a gene. The germline gives CDR1 MGHRA, CDR2 YSYEKL. This chain's CDR3 is CASSPGGRETQYF. The CDR3 DNA follows: TGCGCCAGCAGCCCAGGGGGCCGGGAGACCCAGTACTTC.

This clone is a singleton in its sample. V and J are TRBV2 and TRBJ2-2; the match to TRBD2 covers 15 bases. The J segment lost 8 bases and the V segment lost 6 bases, leaving 10 bases of the junction unmatched. This CDR3 comprises 17 residues. The V gene's germline CDR1 is SNHLY and CDR2 FYNNEI. The DNA of the CDR3 is TGTGCCAGCAGACGAGGACTAGCGGGGGGGCCTAATGGGGAGCTGTTTTTT. It specifies CASRRGLAGGPNGELFF.